This T cell receptor (beta chain) derives from a study of blood T cell repertoires in COVID-19. Only in-frame clones appear in the TCRdb table, and some are missing; sequencing was by immunoSEQ multiplex PCR. The sample records more than 110,000 clones, roughly 85% being singletons. This clone was counted once. Symptom resolution, clearance, or two negative PCRs marked donors in Cohort 3 as recovered. CDR3 size: 12 residues. Germline values: CDR1 SEHNR, CDR2 FQNEAQ (reference sequence). Trimming shortened V by 5 bases and J by 5 bases, and 7 bases separated the two germline ends. This clonotype was sampled from a man over 45 who had recovered from COVID-19. Sequences were obtained from PBMCs or T cells enriched from blood (not recorded which). The chain links TRBV7-9 to TRBJ1-5; the D is unclear. The CDR3 region is CASSPSDQPQHF. For the CDR3, the DNA is TGTGCCAGCAGCCCCTCGGATCAGCCCCAGCATTTT.